What follows are 10 T cell receptor beta chains derived from one specimen sequenced in a study of PD-L1 blockade in urothelial cancer. Here immunoSEQ multiplex PCR was the method, and the copy in TCRdb shows in-frame clones only, minus some. Here the sample spans some 47,000 clones, roughly 78% being singletons. The input for sequencing was PBMCs, taken around atezolizumab (anti-PD-L1) treatment. Receptors originate from a man between 65 and 79 years old with urothelial cancer.

This clone was seen more than once but under ten times. This chain joins TRBV7-3 and TRBJ2-3; possible D gene TRBD1, 6 bases. The CDR3 length is 13 residues. CDR1 and CDR2 from the germline V gene are SGHTA and FQGTGA. V lost 6 bases and J 6 bases, leaving 13 bases between the germline ends. CDR3 region: CASSSTGQDTQYF. CDR3 bases: TGTGCCAGCAGTTCCACAGGGCAGGATACGCAGTATTTT.

This rearrangement joins TRBV9 to TRBJ1-3; no reliable D call. This CDR3 region has 16 residues. V was pared by 0 bases and J by 0 bases, with 10 bases between. CDR1 is SGDLS, CDR2 YYNGEE, per germline. The CDR3 sequence is CASSVAGGSSGNTIYF. The CDR3 nucleotides are TGTGCCAGCAGCGTAGCGGGCGGGAGCTCTGGAAACACCATATATTTT.

The chain employs TRBV15 and TRBJ1-2; D gene unclear. Germline CDR1 reads LNHNV; CDR2 reads YYDKDF (reference sequence). Trimming shortened V by 0 bases and J by 8 bases, and 13 bases separated the two germline ends. The CDR3 is 14 residues long. The CDR3 spells CATSRDRGPGGYTF. The CDR3, as DNA: TGTGCCACCAGCAGAGATCGGGGTCCGGGCGGCTACACCTTC.

This clone has only a few counts. The chain combines TRBV5-1 with TRBJ2-2; tentative D call: TRBD2 (5 bases). This CDR3 has 15 residues. Germline loops: CDR1 SGHRS, CDR2 YFSETQ. Trimming shortened V by 3 bases and J by 1 base, and 10 bases separated the two germline ends. In DNA form, the CDR3 reads TGCGCCAGCAGCTCCCCGAGCGGGAACACCGGGGAGCTGTTTTTT. Amino acid sequence: CASSSPSGNTGELFF.

The chain recombines TRBV2 with TRBJ2-6; 12 bases fit TRBD1. In germline, CDR1 is SNHLY, CDR2 FYNNEI. The CDR3 totals 17 residues. The J segment lost 4 bases and the V segment lost 7 bases, leaving 8 bases of the junction unmatched. The CDR3 reads CASIRDRGRAGANVLTF. The CDR3 DNA is TGTGCCAGCATTAGGGACAGGGGGCGAGCAGGGGCCAACGTCCTGACTTTC.

The rearrangement uses TRBV7-2 and TRBJ2-5; TRBD2 might be the D (6 bases). The germline gives CDR1 SGHTA, CDR2 FQGNSA. Trimming removed 5 bases from V and 3 bases from J, with 19 bases in between. CDR3 length: 16 residues. The CDR3 sequence is CASSVSGTWGKETQYF. CDR3 coding DNA: TGTGCCAGCAGCGTATCCGGGACTTGGGGGAAAGAGACCCAGTACTTC.

V and J are TRBV7-2 and TRBJ2-6; D uncertain. Between the trimmed V and J ends, which lost 4 bases and 0 bases, there was a span of 7 bases. Germline CDR1 SGHTA, CDR2 FQGNSA. This CDR3 spans 15 amino acids. Here the CDR3 DNA reads TGTGCCAGCAGCTCCAGGTCCTCTGGGGCCAACGTCCTGACTTTC. Translation gives CASSSRSSGANVLTF.

The count of this clone is one. The chain carries TRBV7-9 and TRBJ1-2, with TRBD1 as a possible D gene (5 bases). The CDR3 has 14 amino acids. Trimming left V 5 bases short and J 4 bases short, with 14 bases between. CDR1 is SEHNR, CDR2 FQNEAQ, per germline (reference sequence). CDR3 nucleotides: TGTGCCAGCAGCCTAAAGAAGGGACTCTATGGCTACACCTTC. Its translation is CASSLKKGLYGYTF.

The chain joins TRBV7-9 to TRBJ1-1, with 7 bases identical to TRBD1. Germline CDR1 and CDR2: SEHNR and FQNEAQ (reference sequence). V shed 6 bases and J 5 bases; nucleotides not matched to a gene: 6. The CDR3 totals 13 residues. CDR3 coding DNA: TGTGCCAGCAGGGAGGGGGCCGGGACTGAAGCTTTCTTT. This gives the protein CASREGAGTEAFF.

This chain uses TRBV29-1 with TRBJ2-1; 9 bases line up with TRBD2. Germline CDR1 SQVTM, CDR2 ANQGSEA. V gave up 4 bases and J gave up 9 bases; unmatched junction bases: 10. The CDR3 has 14 amino acids. CDR3 in DNA: TGCAGCGTTGTTCGCGGGGGGGCCGGTGGTGAGCAGTTCTTC. As protein: CSVVRGGAGGEQFF.